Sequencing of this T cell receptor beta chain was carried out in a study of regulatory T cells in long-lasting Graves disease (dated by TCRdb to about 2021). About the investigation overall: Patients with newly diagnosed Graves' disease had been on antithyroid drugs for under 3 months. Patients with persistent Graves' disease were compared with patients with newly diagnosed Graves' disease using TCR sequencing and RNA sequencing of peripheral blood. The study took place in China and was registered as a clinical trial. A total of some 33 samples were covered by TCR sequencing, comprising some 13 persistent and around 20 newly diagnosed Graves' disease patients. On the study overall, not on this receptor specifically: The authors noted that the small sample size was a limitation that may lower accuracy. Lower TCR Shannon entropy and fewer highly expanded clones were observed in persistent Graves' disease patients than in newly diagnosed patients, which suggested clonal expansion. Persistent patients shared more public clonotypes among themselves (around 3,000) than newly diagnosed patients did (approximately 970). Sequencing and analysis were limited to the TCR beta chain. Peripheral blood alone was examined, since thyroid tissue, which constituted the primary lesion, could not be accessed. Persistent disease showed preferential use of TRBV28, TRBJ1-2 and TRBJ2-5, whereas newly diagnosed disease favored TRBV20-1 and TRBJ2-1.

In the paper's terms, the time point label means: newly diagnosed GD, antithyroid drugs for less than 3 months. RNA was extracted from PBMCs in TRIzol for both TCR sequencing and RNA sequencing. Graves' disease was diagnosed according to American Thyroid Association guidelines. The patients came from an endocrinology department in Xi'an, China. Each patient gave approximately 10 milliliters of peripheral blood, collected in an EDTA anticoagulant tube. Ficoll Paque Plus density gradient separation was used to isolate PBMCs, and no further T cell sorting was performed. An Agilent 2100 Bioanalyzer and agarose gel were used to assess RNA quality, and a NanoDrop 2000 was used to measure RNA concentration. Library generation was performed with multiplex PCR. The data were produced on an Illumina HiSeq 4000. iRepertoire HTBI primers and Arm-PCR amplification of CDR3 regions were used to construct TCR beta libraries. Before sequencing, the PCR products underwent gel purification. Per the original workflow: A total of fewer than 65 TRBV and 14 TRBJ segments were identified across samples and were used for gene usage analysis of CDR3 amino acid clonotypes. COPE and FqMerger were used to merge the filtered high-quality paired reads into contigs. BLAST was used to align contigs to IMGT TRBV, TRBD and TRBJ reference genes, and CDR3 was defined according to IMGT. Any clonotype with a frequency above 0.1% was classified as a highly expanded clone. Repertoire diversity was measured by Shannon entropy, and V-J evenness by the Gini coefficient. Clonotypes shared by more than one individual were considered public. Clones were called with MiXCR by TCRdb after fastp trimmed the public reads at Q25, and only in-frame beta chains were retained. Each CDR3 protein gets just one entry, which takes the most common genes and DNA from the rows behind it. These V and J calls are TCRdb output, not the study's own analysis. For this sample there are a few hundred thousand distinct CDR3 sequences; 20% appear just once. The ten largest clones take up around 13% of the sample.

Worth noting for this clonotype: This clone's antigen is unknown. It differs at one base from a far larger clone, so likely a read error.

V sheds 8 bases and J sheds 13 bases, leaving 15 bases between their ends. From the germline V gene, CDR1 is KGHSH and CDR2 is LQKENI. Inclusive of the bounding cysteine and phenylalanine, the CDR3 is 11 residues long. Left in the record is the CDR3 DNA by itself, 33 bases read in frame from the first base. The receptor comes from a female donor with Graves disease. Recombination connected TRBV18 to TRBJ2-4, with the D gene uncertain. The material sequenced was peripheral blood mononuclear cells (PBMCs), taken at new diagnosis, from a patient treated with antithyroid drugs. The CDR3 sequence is CASKDYNEQYF. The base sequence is TGTGCCAGCAAGGATTACAATGAGCAGTACTTC.